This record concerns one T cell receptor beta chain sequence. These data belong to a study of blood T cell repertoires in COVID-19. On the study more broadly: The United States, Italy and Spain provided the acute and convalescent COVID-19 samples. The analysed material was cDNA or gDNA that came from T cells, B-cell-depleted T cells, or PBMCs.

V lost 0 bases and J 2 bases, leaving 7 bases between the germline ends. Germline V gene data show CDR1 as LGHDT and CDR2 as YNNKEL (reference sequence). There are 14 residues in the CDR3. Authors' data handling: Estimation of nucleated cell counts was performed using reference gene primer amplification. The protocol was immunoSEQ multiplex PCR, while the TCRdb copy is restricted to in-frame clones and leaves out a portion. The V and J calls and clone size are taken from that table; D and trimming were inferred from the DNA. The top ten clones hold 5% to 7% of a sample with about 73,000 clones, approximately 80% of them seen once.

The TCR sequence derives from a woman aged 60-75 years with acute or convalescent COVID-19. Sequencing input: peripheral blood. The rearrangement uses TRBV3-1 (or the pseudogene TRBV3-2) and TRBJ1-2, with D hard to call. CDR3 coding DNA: TGTGCCAGCAGCCAAGAATCCGGGAACTATGGCTACACCTTC. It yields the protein CASSQESGNYGYTF.